This T cell receptor (beta chain) was recorded in a study of cytomegalovirus exposure and HLA in healthy donors. This clone was detected only a few times. The antigen remains unidentified. There are 14 residues in the CDR3. The ends were cut back, 3 bases at V and 1 base at J, with 10 bases in the middle. Germline CDR1 reads SGHVS; CDR2 reads FQNEAQ. General study findings and limits: Donors were assumed by presence/absence analyses to have roughly uniform sequencing depth. As a later analysis revealed, the rate of TCR association differed by HLA locus, with DRB1 most and HLA-C fewest.

PCR employed 60 Vbeta and 13 Jbeta primers. Authors' processing steps: An analysis performed later counted 75 million to 80 million unique TCR beta chains (roughly 11 million of them shared). Clones were read by immunoSEQ multiplex PCR, and TCRdb kept only the in-frame ones, dropping some. V and J calls plus clone size are reproduced from that table; the DNA served to infer D and trimming. The table records approximately 88,000 clones, 70% to 90% of them present only once. It was healthy bone marrow donors who served as donors. The chain links TRBV7-8 to TRBJ2-7; the D is unclear. The sequence was obtained from a man between 18 and 35 years old in good health and CMV-seronegative. The specimen sequenced was PBMCs. The CDR3 region is CASSFGSRSYEQYF. As DNA, the CDR3 is TGTGCCAGCAGCTTTGGTAGCCGTTCCTACGAGCAGTACTTC.